The T cell receptor (beta chain) under discussion was sequenced for a study of T-cell memory formation after mild COVID-19. TCRdb fed the 5' RACE reads into MiXCR, producing one record per CDR3 protein. The repertoire consists of about 110,000 distinct CDR3 sequences, with around 12% occurring once and the leading ten covering around 25%. V was cut by 6 bases and J by 0 bases, with 12 bases left in between. Germline V gene lookup returns CDR1 SGHTA and CDR2 FQGNSA. CDR3 length: 15 amino acids. The chain combines TRBV7-2 with TRBJ2-1; TRBD1 is a possible D gene (6 bases). The origin of this receptor is an adult woman who had mild COVID-19 (a few samples of this study predate the infection). Cell type and time point are not known. The sequenced material came from PBMCs or a T cell subset sorted from them (not recorded which). CDR3 nucleotides: TGTGCCAGCAGGTTTACAGGGAGCTCCTACAATGAGCAGTTCTTC. Residues: CASRFTGSSYNEQFF. The complete variable domain, with remaining parts taken from reference TRBV7-2 and TRBJ2-1, reads GAGVSQSPSNKVTEKGKDVELRCDPISGHTALYWYRQSLGQGLEFLIYFQGNSAPDKSGLPSDRFSAERTGGSVSTLTIQRTQQEDSAVYLCASRFTGSSYNEQFFGPGTRLTVL.